This TCR beta chain was obtained from a study of T cell changes during pregnancy in multiple sclerosis. Sequenced by immunoSEQ multiplex PCR; TCRdb stores in-frame clones only, minus some. The repertoire includes over 40,000 clones, 80% to 95% of them detected once, and about 0.24% sits in the top ten. V was cut by 5 bases and J by 3 bases, with 14 bases left in between. The CDR3 sequence is 15 residues long. Germline V gene sequence: CDR1 SEHNR, CDR2 FQNEAQ (reference sequence). The TCR comes from a female donor with multiple sclerosis, enrolled in a pregnancy study. Source: CD4+ T cells from peripheral blood mononuclear cells, taken in the second trimester of pregnancy. This sequence joins TRBV7-9 and TRBJ2-4; possible D gene TRBD1, 6 bases. The CDR3 DNA follows: TGTGCCAGCAGCCCCCAGGGGCTGGTCAAAAACATTCAGTACTTC. Protein product: CASSPQGLVKNIQYF.